The 32 T cell receptor beta chains below all came from one sample that was sequenced in a study of vaccination and CD4 T cells after COVID-19. As for treatment: approximately nine-day PBMC culture with coronavirus spike peptide pools or control peptides (ViraFEST assay). No antigen has been identified for these receptors. Cultured CD4+ T-cell DNA underwent Oncomine TCR Beta short-read sequencing. TCRdb used MiXCR to reprocess the PCR reads, holding one entry per CDR3 protein. The table has about 24,000 distinct CDR3 sequences, 60% seen once. The input for sequencing was CD4+ T cells from blood, cultured in vitro, taken after SARS-CoV-2 vaccination. All receptors come from a human donor who received a COVID-19 vaccine.

The rearrangement joins TRBV24-1 to TRBJ2-7, with D possibly matching TRBD1 (6 bases). The CDR3 totals 14 residues. Germline lookup yields CDR1 KGHDR and CDR2 SFDVKD. The V end lost 3 bases, the J end lost 0 bases, and 8 bases lay between the germline ends. The CDR3 reads CATSDATGSYEQYF. DNA of the CDR3: TGTGCCACCAGTGATGCGACAGGCTCCTACGAGCAGTACTTC.

This clonotype was recorded only once. The J gene is TRBJ1-2, the V gene TRBV29-1, with D possibly matching TRBD1 (5 bases). The CDR3 length is 13 residues. Germline V lookup: CDR1 SQVTM, CDR2 ANQGSEA. V lost 1 base, J lost 4 bases, and 10 bases lay in between. CDR3 protein: CSVEGAGTYGYTF. CDR3 nucleotides: TGCAGCGTTGAAGGTGCAGGGACCTATGGCTACACCTTC.

This clonotype was detected a few times. V gene TRBV20-1 combines with J gene TRBJ1-5; the match to TRBD1 covers 9 bases. With V trimmed by 0 bases and J by 2 bases, 5 bases remained unmatched. CDR3 length: 16 residues. The germline V gene encodes CDR1 DFQATT and CDR2 SNEGSKA (reference sequence). The CDR3 DNA follows: TGCAGTGCTAGAGAGCCCACAGGGGGCGGCAATCAGCCCCAGCATTTT. As protein: CSAREPTGGGNQPQHF.

This chain links TRBV15 with TRBJ2-3, with 8 bases identical to TRBD2. Per germline, CDR1 LNHNV and CDR2 YYDKDF (reference sequence). Germline trimming cut 0 bases from V and 7 bases from J; bases unmatched to any gene: 12. The CDR3 sequence is 17 residues long. The CDR3 DNA follows: TGTGCCACCAGCAGAGATCTTCCGGGACTAGAAGTGTATACGCAGTATTTT. Protein: CATSRDLPGLEVYTQYF.

This clonotype showed up just a few times. The CDR3 nucleotides read TGTGCCACCAGTGATTTGGGGGGGGACAGGATACCCTACGAGCAGTACTTC. Protein: CATSDLGGDRIPYEQYF. The chain links TRBV24-1 to TRBJ2-7, with a tentative D call TRBD1 (8 bases). The V gene's germline CDR1 is KGHDR and CDR2 SFDVKD. Trimming removed 0 bases at V and 2 bases at J, with 16 bases between. The CDR3 is 17 amino acids.

This clonotype was seen a handful of times. CDR3 in amino acids: CASSEAGADQETQYF. CDR3 DNA: TGCGCCAGCAGTGAGGCAGGGGCGGACCAAGAGACCCAGTACTTC. The V call is TRBV10-1, the J call TRBJ2-5; D perhaps matches TRBD1 (6 bases). Per germline, CDR1 WNHNN and CDR2 SYGVQD (reference sequence). V was pared by 2 bases and J by 0 bases, with 10 bases between. The CDR3 covers 15 residues.

The rearrangement links TRBV3-1 to TRBJ2-3; TRBD2 matches at 8 bases. This CDR3 is built from 18 residues. The junction had 11 bases not matched to a gene; V was cut back by 3 bases and J by 0 bases. Germline V gene sequence: CDR1 LGHDT, CDR2 YNNKEL (reference sequence). The CDR3 bases are TGTGCCAGCAGCCAGTCTCCGAGCGGGGGATACAGCACAGATACGCAGTATTTT. Its translation is CASSQSPSGGYSTDTQYF.

This chain joins TRBV6-5 and TRBJ2-3; no clear D gene. CDR1 is MNHEY, CDR2 SVGAGI, per germline. Trimming cost V 2 bases and J 4 bases, with 10 bases left between them. CDR3 length: 14 residues. CDR3 amino acids: CASSYRRAADTQYF. The CDR3 coding sequence is TGTGCCAGCAGTTACCGCCGGGCGGCAGATACGCAGTATTTT.

The V and J genes are TRBV6-5 and TRBJ1-6, with 7 bases matching TRBD1. V was pared by 4 bases and J by 2 bases, with 5 bases of the junction left unmatched. Per the germline V gene, CDR1 is MNHEY and CDR2 is SVGAGI. The CDR3 consists of 16 residues. The CDR3 DNA follows: TGTGCCAGCAGTTCCGTGGACAGGACCTATAATTCACCCCTCCACTTT. The encoded protein is CASSSVDRTYNSPLHF.

The table lists this clonotype with a few counts. The chain combines TRBV10-3 with TRBJ2-3; 10 bases are shared with TRBD2. Trimming removed 4 bases from V and 5 bases from J; junction bases left unmatched: 9. There are 16 residues in the CDR3. Per the germline V gene, CDR1 is ENHRY and CDR2 is SYGVKD. CDR3 DNA sequence: TGTGCCATCAGTGTTGGTCTAGCGGGGGAGATAGATACGCAGTATTTT. The encoded protein is CAISVGLAGEIDTQYF.

This chain links TRBV30 with TRBJ2-5; D possibly corresponds to TRBD1 (5 bases). The CDR3 spans 13 residues. V shed 1 base and J shed 5 bases, with 11 bases lying between them. Looked up from germline, CDR1 is GTSNPN and CDR2 is SVGIG (reference sequence). CDR3 sequence: CAWSGTFGETQYF. CDR3 bases: TGTGCCTGGAGTGGGACATTCGGGGAGACCCAGTACTTC.

This chain joins TRBV2 and TRBJ2-1; D is uncertain. Germline CDR1 and CDR2: SNHLY and FYNNEI. This CDR3 comprises 11 residues. V was pared by 3 bases and J by 15 bases, with 12 bases between. CDR3 in amino acids: CASSDSVRRFF. The CDR3 DNA reads TGTGCCAGCAGTGATTCGGTACGCCGGTTCTTC.

V usage is TRBV19 and J usage is TRBJ2-7; 7 bases align to TRBD1. The CDR3 is 15 residues long. The ends lost 1 base at V and 2 bases at J; junction bases unmatched: 5. Germline V gives CDR1 LNHDA, CDR2 SQIVND (reference sequence). DNA of the CDR3: TGTGCCAGTAGTATAGGACAGGGCAACACCTACGAGCAGTACTTC. Protein: CASSIGQGNTYEQYF.

This clonotype turned up a few times. The V gene is TRBV27, the J gene TRBJ1-5, with D perhaps TRBD1 (6 bases). Germline assignment: CDR1 MNHEY and CDR2 SMNVEV (reference sequence). The CDR3 runs to 15 residues. With 6 bases removed from V and 12 bases from J, the gap between germline ends came to 24 bases. CDR3 in amino acids: CASSAPGTSIRRQHF. CDR3 nucleotides: TGTGCCAGCAGCGCCCCCGGGACATCCATTCGGCGCCAGCATTTT.

V gene TRBV20-1 combines with J gene TRBJ1-3; unclear D gene. This CDR3 has 12 residues. Per the germline V gene, CDR1 is DFQATT and CDR2 is SNEGSKA (reference sequence). Between the trimmed V and J ends, which lost 6 bases and 0 bases, there was a span of 6 bases. The CDR3 loop is CSARSSGNTIYF. CDR3 nucleotides: TGCAGTGCGCGGAGCTCTGGAAACACCATATATTTT.

The rearrangement uses TRBV7-9 and TRBJ2-7; maybe TRBD2 (7 bases). The CDR3 has 17 residues. Trimming took off 3 bases at V and 0 bases at J, with 18 bases between the two ends. The V gene's germline CDR1 is SEHNR and CDR2 FQNEAQ (reference sequence). The CDR3 nucleotides read TGTGCCAGCAGCTTGGAGGGCTGGGGGGGCAGCTCCTACGAGCAGTACTTC. Amino acid sequence: CASSLEGWGGSSYEQYF.

V gene TRBV20-1 combines with J gene TRBJ1-5, with D unclear. The V and J ends lost 5 bases and 3 bases respectively, with 8 bases between them. CDR1 is DFQATT, CDR2 SNEGSKA, per germline (reference sequence). This CDR3 has 12 residues. CDR3 sequence (DNA): TGCAGTGCTTCGGCCCCCAATCAGCCCCAGCATTTT. Translated: CSASAPNQPQHF.

CDR3 DNA: TGTGCCAGCAGCTTCGCAGAAGGGAGGGCCTATGGCTACACCTTC. Amino acids: CASSFAEGRAYGYTF. V usage is TRBV7-3 and J usage is TRBJ1-2, with D uncertain. Germline CDR1 and CDR2: SGHTA and FQGTGA. Trimming shortened V by 3 bases and J by 4 bases, and 15 bases separated the two germline ends. The CDR3 sequence is 15 residues long.

V usage is TRBV28 and J usage is TRBJ1-2, with 7 bases identical to TRBD1. The CDR3 extends over 13 amino acids. V was clipped by 6 bases and J by 7 bases; unmatched bases: 8. Germline CDR1 and CDR2: MDHEN and SYDVKM. The CDR3 coding sequence is TGTGCCAGCAGGCTAACAGGGGCCCCTGGCTACACCTTC. Amino acid sequence: CASRLTGAPGYTF.

The V call is TRBV24-1, the J call TRBJ2-3; 15 nucleotides line up with TRBD2. Germline assignment: CDR1 KGHDR and CDR2 SFDVKD. V lost 4 bases and J lost 4; bases outside the gene matches: 8. The CDR3 consists of 18 residues. CDR3: CATSDRTSGGASADTQYF. CDR3 DNA sequence: TGTGCCACCAGTGACCGGACTAGCGGGGGGGCCTCAGCAGATACGCAGTATTTT.

The chain recombines TRBV12-3 or TRBV12-4 with TRBJ2-5; 7 bases line up with TRBD2. The CDR3 has 16 amino acids. V was pared by 6 bases and J by 7 bases, with 17 bases of the junction left unmatched. Written as DNA, the CDR3 is TGTGCCAGCAGGGTGGTTTTGGGGGGGAGTGTCGGGACCCAGTACTTC. Protein product: CASRVVLGGSVGTQYF.

This chain connects TRBV5-8 to TRBJ1-1; 8 bases fit TRBD1. J was trimmed by 4 bases and V by 0 bases; bases with no gene match: 11. Germline V lookup: CDR1 SGHTS, CDR2 YDEGEE. The CDR3 runs 17 residues. CDR3: CASSLASPGGRGTEAFF. Here the CDR3 DNA reads TGTGCCAGCAGCTTGGCCTCGCCAGGGGGCAGGGGCACTGAAGCTTTCTTT.

The chain links TRBV6-5 to TRBJ2-5; D is ambiguous. Trimming took 4 bases from V and 4 from J, leaving 4 bases between them. Germline V lookup: CDR1 MNHEY, CDR2 SVGAGI. The CDR3 extends over 11 amino acids. The CDR3 nucleotides are TGTGCCAGCAGTTCTATAGAGACCCAGTACTTC. The encoded protein is CASSSIETQYF.

In this sample, this clonotype turned up once. V is TRBV5-4 and J is TRBJ1-1; 7 bases map to TRBD1. There are 15 residues in the CDR3. The V segment lost 4 bases and the J segment 5 bases; nucleotides outside the gene matches: 11. Germline V CDR1 and CDR2: SGHNT, YYREEE (reference sequence). CDR3 DNA: TGTGCCAGCAGCCCCCTTGACAGGGCGGGAACTGAAGCTTTCTTT. Translated: CASSPLDRAGTEAFF.

The chain has TRBV18 and TRBJ1-1; D is ambiguous. Trimming left V 0 bases short and J 0 bases short, with 8 bases between. Looked up from germline, CDR1 is KGHSH and CDR2 is LQKENI. CDR3 length: 15 amino acids. The CDR3 region is CASSPPRGVNTEAFF. DNA for the CDR3: TGTGCCAGCTCACCACCCCGGGGAGTGAACACTGAAGCTTTCTTT.

Concerning this clonotype itself: Mismatch with germline at one junction end may stem from a read error. V is TRBV4-1 and J is TRBJ2-7, with TRBD2 matching 7 bases. The CDR3 is 16 amino acids. Germline V lookup: CDR1 MGHRA, CDR2 YSYEKL. The DNA for the CDR3 is TGCGCCAGCAGCCAAGATATCCGGGGGGAGCTCTACAAGCAGTACTTC. Amino acids: CASSQDIRGELYKQYF.

This clonotype showed up just a few times. This chain connects TRBV12-5 to TRBJ2-3, with D tentatively TRBD2 (6 bases). V gave up 4 bases and J gave up 2 bases, with 16 bases separating them. The CDR3 totals 16 residues. Germline V gives CDR1 LGHNT, CDR2 FRNRAP. The CDR3 DNA follows: TGTGCTAGTGGTTCGGAGGGGCGGCAGTACACAGATACGCAGTATTTT. As protein: CASGSEGRQYTDTQYF.

The chain employs TRBV5-4 and TRBJ2-1, with D maybe TRBD1 (6 bases). CDR1 and CDR2 from the germline V gene are SGHNT and YYREEE (reference sequence). This CDR3 comprises 14 residues. The ends were cut back, 0 bases at V and 6 bases at J, with 10 bases in the middle. The CDR3 region has the DNA TGTGCCAGCAGCTTGGGACAGGCCACCAATGAGCAGTTCTTC. It specifies CASSLGQATNEQFF.

The chain carries TRBV27 and TRBJ1-5; no firm D call. The germline gives CDR1 MNHEY, CDR2 SMNVEV (reference sequence). The V end lost 0 bases, the J end lost 2 bases, and 5 bases lay between the germline ends. This CDR3 region has 14 residues. CDR3 in amino acids: CASSLSRGNQPQHF. The CDR3, as DNA: TGTGCCAGCAGTTTATCGAGGGGCAATCAGCCCCAGCATTTT.

V and J are TRBV2 and TRBJ1-5, with 7 bases aligning to TRBD1. Germline CDR1 is SNHLY and CDR2 is FYNNEI. The V segment lost 11 bases and the J segment 1 base; nucleotides outside the gene matches: 5. The CDR3 is 13 residues long. CDR3 in amino acids: CAGGTDSNQPQHF. The CDR3 bases are TGTGCCGGTGGGACAGACAGCAATCAGCCCCAGCATTTT. The entire variable domain, with the rest obtained from reference TRBV2 and TRBJ1-5, is as follows: EPEVTQTPSHQVTQMGQEVILRCVPISNHLYFYWYRQILGQKVEFLVSFYNNEISEKSEIFDDQFSVERPDGSNFTLKIRSTKLEDSAMYFCAGGTDSNQPQHFGDGTRLSIL.

The chain employs TRBV19 and TRBJ1-1; TRBD1 agrees at 7 bases. Germline V gene sequence: CDR1 LNHDA, CDR2 SQIVND (reference sequence). This CDR3 spans 14 amino acids. V trimming: 4 bases; J trimming: 1 base; junction bases outside the gene matches: 3. The CDR3 sequence is CASSRGTENTEAFF. DNA for the CDR3: TGTGCCAGTAGTAGAGGGACAGAGAACACTGAAGCTTTCTTT.

V usage is TRBV12-3 or TRBV12-4 and J usage is TRBJ1-2, with 9 bases fitting TRBD1. After removal of 0 bases from V and 1 base from J, the junction contained 12 bases not matched to a gene. The CDR3 is made up of 19 amino acids. CDR3: CASSLAPGQGSGRNYGYTF. In nucleotides, the CDR3 is TGTGCCAGCAGTTTAGCTCCGGGACAGGGATCTGGGCGTAACTATGGCTACACCTTC.